This TCR beta chain was identified during a study of lymphopenia after photon versus proton radiotherapy. Measured with immunoSEQ multiplex PCR; TCRdb has only the in-frame clones, and not every one. This sample carries just over 30,000 clones, nearly 95% of them seen once, and the ten largest clones take approximately 0.72%. A word on this clone: Its target is unknown.

General study points: In patients who died, overall survival fell as post-nadir TCR diversity dropped more. After lymphocyte nadir, photon-treated repertoires showed oligoclonal expansion, especially CD8+ Temra. Only patients who died were analyzed for survival; proton advantage is unproven. Photon-treated patients lost naive T cells and TCR diversity; proton-treated stayed stable.

V dropped 3 bases and J dropped 5 bases, with 14 bases sitting between them. The CDR3 runs to 14 residues. The germline gives CDR1 SGDLS, CDR2 YYNGEE. The rearrangement links TRBV9 to TRBJ1-2; D call uncertain. Sequencing used peripheral blood, obtained from a patient treated with photon-based radiotherapy. This receptor was obtained from a woman aged 45-60 years with cholangiocarcinoma. CDR3 in amino acids: CASSARSNQYGYTF. The CDR3 nucleotides read TGTGCCAGCAGCGCCCGATCCAACCAATATGGCTACACCTTC.